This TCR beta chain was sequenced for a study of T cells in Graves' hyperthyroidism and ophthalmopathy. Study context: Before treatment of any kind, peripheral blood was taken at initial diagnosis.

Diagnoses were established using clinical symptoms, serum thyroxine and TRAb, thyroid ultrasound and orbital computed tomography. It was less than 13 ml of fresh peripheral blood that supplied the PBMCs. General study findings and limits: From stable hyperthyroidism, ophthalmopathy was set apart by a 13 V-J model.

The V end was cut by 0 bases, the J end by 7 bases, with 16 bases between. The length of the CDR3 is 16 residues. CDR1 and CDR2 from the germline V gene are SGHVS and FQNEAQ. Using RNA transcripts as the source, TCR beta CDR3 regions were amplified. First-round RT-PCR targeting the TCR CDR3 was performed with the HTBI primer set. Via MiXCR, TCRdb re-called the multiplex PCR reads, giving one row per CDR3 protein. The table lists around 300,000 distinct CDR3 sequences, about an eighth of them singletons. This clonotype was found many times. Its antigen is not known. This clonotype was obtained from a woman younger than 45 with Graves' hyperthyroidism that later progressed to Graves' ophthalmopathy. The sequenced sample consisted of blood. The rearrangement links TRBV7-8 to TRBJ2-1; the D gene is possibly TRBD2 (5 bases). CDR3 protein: CASSLAWSTPGNEQFF. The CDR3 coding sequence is TGTGCCAGCAGCTTAGCGTGGTCTACCCCGGGGAATGAGCAGTTCTTC.